Listed here are 30 T cell receptor beta chains from one sample, sequenced in a study of blood T cell repertoires in COVID-19. The method was immunoSEQ multiplex PCR; TCRdb's version includes in-frame clones alone and lacks a portion of them. The sample includes about 280,000 clones, approximately 89% of them seen just once. Sequencing used peripheral blood. Receptors were obtained from a woman aged 25 to 39 with COVID-19, enrolled during active disease.

The chain has TRBV2 and TRBJ2-5; 7 positions match TRBD2. CDR1 is SNHLY and CDR2 is FYNNEI in the germline V gene. J gave up 2 bases and V 8 bases, and 5 bases lay outside the gene matches. CDR3 length: 13 residues. The CDR3 coding sequence is TGTGCCAGCGGGGCGCGGGGGCAAGAGACCCAGTACTTC. Its protein product is CASGARGQETQYF. Variable domain in full (rest from reference TRBV2 and TRBJ2-5): EPEVTQTPSHQVTQMGQEVILRCVPISNHLYFYWYRQILGQKVEFLVSFYNNEISEKSEIFDDQFSVERPDGSNFTLKIRSTKLEDSAMYFCASGARGQETQYFGPGTRLLVL.

About this clone: Because the CDR3's place on the DNA is in doubt, the DNA is left out and the CDR3 is given as listed by TCRdb. This rearrangement joins TRBV5-1 to TRBJ2-5; the DNA was not compared with TRBD1, the D call given in the table. The CDR3 numbers 15 amino acids, ends counted. Germline CDR1 SGHRS, CDR2 YFSETQ. The CDR3 spells CASSFGPGSEKTQYF.

V gene TRBV4-2 combines with J gene TRBJ1-5; 9 bases line up with TRBD1. The trim removed 2 bases at V and 3 bases at J, leaving 5 bases unmatched. The CDR3 extends over 16 amino acids. The germline V gene encodes CDR1 LGHNA and CDR2 YNFKEQ. The CDR3 region has the DNA TGTGCCAGCAGCCAACGGGACAGGGTTAACAATCAGCCCCAGCATTTT. Its translation is CASSQRDRVNNQPQHF.

This chain links TRBV20-1 with TRBJ2-7; D gene ambiguous. The CDR3 sequence is 11 residues long. V lost 3 bases to trimming and J lost 3 bases, with 6 bases between them. Looked up from germline, CDR1 is DFQATT and CDR2 is SNEGSKA (reference sequence). The DNA of the CDR3 is TGCAGTGCTAGCTACCACTACGAGCAGTACTTC. Translating it yields CSASYHYEQYF.

V usage is TRBV5-4 and J usage is TRBJ2-7; weak D call: TRBD2 (5 bases). Germline CDR1 is SGHNT and CDR2 is YYREEE (reference sequence). The CDR3 spans 15 residues. Trimming took off 4 bases at V and 4 bases at J, with 18 bases between the two ends. The CDR3 reads CASSIGRGTRYEQYF. The CDR3 DNA follows: TGTGCCAGCAGCATCGGACGGGGTACGCGGTACGAGCAGTACTTC.

The rearrangement uses TRBV27 and TRBJ2-1; possible D gene TRBD2, 6 bases. With 3 bases removed from V and 10 bases from J, the gap between germline ends came to 19 bases. The CDR3 runs to 15 residues. The germline V gene has CDR1 MNHEY and CDR2 SMNVEV (reference sequence). CDR3 DNA sequence: TGTGCCAGCAGTTTTCCTTATAGCAACCGGGGGGAGCAGTTCTTC. Protein sequence: CASSFPYSNRGEQFF.

The chain carries TRBV7-9 and TRBJ1-2; TRBD1 aligns across 9 bases. The CDR3 length is 17 residues. Germline CDR1 reads SEHNR; CDR2 reads FQNEAQ (reference sequence). V shed 3 bases, J shed 0 bases, and the junction held 8 bases outside the gene matches. The DNA for the CDR3 is TGTGCCAGCAGCTTCTACCGGGGACAGGGCTCTAACTATGGCTACACCTTC. Translation gives CASSFYRGQGSNYGYTF.

The gene calls are TRBV5-1 and TRBJ2-3, with a possible D match to TRBD2 (6 bases). V was trimmed by 4 bases and J by 0 bases, leaving 18 bases between them. Per germline, CDR1 SGHRS and CDR2 YFSETQ. The CDR3 is made up of 17 amino acids. CDR3 sequence reads: CASSPGSGGPSTDTQYF. CDR3 nucleotide sequence: TGCGCCAGCAGCCCAGGATCCGGGGGTCCGAGCACAGATACGCAGTATTTT.

This rearrangement joins TRBV5-1 to TRBJ1-6; 8 nucleotides match TRBD1. The CDR3 covers 14 residues. Germline V CDR1 and CDR2: SGHRS, YFSETQ. After removal of 2 bases from V and 9 bases from J, the junction contained 4 bases not matched to a gene. The CDR3 loop reads CASSFGQGASPLHF. The CDR3 DNA is TGCGCCAGCAGCTTCGGGCAGGGGGCTTCACCCCTCCACTTT.

The chain combines TRBV19 with TRBJ1-2, with TRBD1 matching over 7 bases. Germline-derived CDR1 and CDR2 are LNHDA and SQIVND (reference sequence). The V and J ends lost 4 bases and 7 bases, in that order; junction bases with no gene match: 6. This CDR3 comprises 13 residues. The chain's CDR3 is CASSRQGVFGYTF. The CDR3 DNA reads TGTGCCAGTAGTAGACAGGGAGTTTTTGGCTACACCTTC.

On this clone: The sample carries other DNA sequences with the same CDR3. The chain joins TRBV6-5 to TRBJ1-2; D remains ambiguous. This CDR3 region has 14 residues. Trimming removed 2 bases from V and 4 bases from J, with 11 bases in between. Germline values: CDR1 MNHEY, CDR2 SVGAGI. The CDR3 is CASSYVGGSYGYTF. Here the CDR3 DNA reads TGTGCCAGCAGTTACGTTGGAGGTAGCTATGGCTACACCTTC.

The chain couples TRBV3-1 (or the pseudogene TRBV3-2) to TRBJ2-1, with D maybe TRBD2 (7 bases). The CDR3 length is 15 residues. Trimming cost V 0 bases and J 6 bases, with 12 bases left between them. Germline assignment: CDR1 LGHDT and CDR2 YNNKEL (reference sequence). The CDR3 region is CASSQERGPSNEQFF. CDR3 in DNA: TGTGCCAGCAGCCAAGAGCGGGGGCCAAGCAATGAGCAGTTCTTC.

Of note for this clone: One junction end does not reproduce the germline sequence, and a read error may be involved. This chain connects TRBV6-1 to TRBJ2-2; 10 bases agree with TRBD2. The CDR3 has 15 amino acids. CDR1 and CDR2 (germline): MNHNS, SASEGT. CDR3 loop: CASGEAGGRTGELFF. The CDR3 DNA follows: TGTGCCAGCGGTGAAGCGGGGGGGCGGACCGGGGAGCTGTTTTTT.

This rearrangement joins TRBV2 to TRBJ1-2, with TRBD1 matching over 12 bases. J gave up 7 bases and V 7 bases, and 13 bases lay outside the gene matches. CDR1 SNHLY and CDR2 FYNNEI come from the germline V gene. The CDR3 runs 16 residues. CDR3 nucleotide sequence: TGTGCCAGCACCAAGACCCATCCGGGACAGGGGGCTGGCTACACCTTC. This translates into CASTKTHPGQGAGYTF.

The V and J genes are TRBV15 and TRBJ1-5; D unclear. Trimming cost V 9 bases and J 7 bases, with 19 bases left between them. Germline CDR1 and CDR2: LNHNV and YYDKDF (reference sequence). The CDR3 spans 14 residues. The CDR3 coding sequence is TGTGCCACTGGAGTCCCGGGGAATTGGCAGCCCCAGCATTTT. Translated: CATGVPGNWQPQHF.

The chain is built from TRBV5-4 and TRBJ1-2, with D unresolved. CDR3 length: 14 residues. V dropped 4 bases and J dropped 3 bases, with 13 bases sitting between them. The germline V gene encodes CDR1 SGHNT and CDR2 YYREEE (reference sequence). Here the CDR3 DNA reads TGTGCCAGCAGCCCGGAGACGGATTACTATGGCTACACCTTC. Translating it yields CASSPETDYYGYTF.

The gene calls are TRBV13 and TRBJ1-4; 7 bases match TRBD1. Germline CDR1 is PRHDT and CDR2 is FYEKMQ (reference sequence). V dropped 4 bases and J dropped 8; count of bases not matched to a gene: 10. CDR3 length: 15 amino acids. CDR3 nucleotide sequence: TGTGCCAGCAGCTCAACTAACAGGGGTGACGAAAAACTGTTTTTT. This encodes CASSSTNRGDEKLFF.

This chain uses TRBV7-2 with TRBJ2-7, with D possibly matching TRBD1 (6 bases). The CDR3 contains 13 residues. V was clipped by 4 bases and J by 3 bases, with 10 bases between them. CDR1 is SGHTA, CDR2 FQGNSA, per germline. The CDR3 sequence: CASSSQGSYEQYF. The CDR3 coding sequence is TGTGCCAGCAGCTCACAGGGAAGCTACGAGCAGTACTTC.

The chain employs TRBV12-3 or TRBV12-4 and TRBJ2-7; D gene ambiguous. This CDR3 contains 12 residues. The V end lost 4 bases, the J end lost 1 base, and 5 bases lay between the germline ends. The CDR3 DNA is TGTGCCAGCAGTTCCGGGTCCTACGAGCAGTACTTC. This encodes CASSSGSYEQYF.

This rearrangement joins TRBV5-1 to TRBJ2-7; D might be TRBD2 (7 bases). V lost 3 bases to trimming and J lost 0 bases, with 16 bases between them. CDR3 size: 16 residues. The germline V gene has CDR1 SGHRS and CDR2 YFSETQ. The CDR3 here is CASSSPRGQSSYEQYF. CDR3 in DNA: TGCGCCAGCAGCTCGCCGCGGGGGCAGAGCTCCTACGAGCAGTACTTC. The full variable domain, with the rest looked up from reference TRBV5-1 and TRBJ2-7, is KAGVTQTPRYLIKTRGQQVTLSCSPISGHRSVSWYQQTPGQGLQFLFEYFSETQRNKGNFPGRFSGRQFSNSRSEMNVSTLELGDSALYLCASSSPRGQSSYEQYFGPGTRLTVT.

The chain is built from TRBV25-1 and TRBJ2-3; 10 nucleotides match TRBD2. J gave up 5 bases and V 1 base, and 9 bases lay outside the gene matches. Per the germline V gene, CDR1 is MGHDK and CDR2 is SYGVNS. The CDR3 sequence is 17 residues long. DNA of the CDR3: TGTGCCAGCAGTGAATGGGTCGCTAGCGGGGGTGAAGATACGCAGTATTTT. Its translation: CASSEWVASGGEDTQYF.

V usage is TRBV10-1 and J usage is TRBJ1-5, with D possibly being TRBD1 (6 bases). Trimming cost V 4 bases and J 3 bases, with 10 bases left between them. CDR1 WNHNN and CDR2 SYGVQD come from the germline V gene (reference sequence). The CDR3 length is 14 residues. The CDR3 here is CASSGGGFNQPQHF. As DNA, the CDR3 is TGCGCCAGCAGTGGAGGGGGTTTCAATCAGCCCCAGCATTTT.

The chain has TRBV6-5 and TRBJ2-7; the match to TRBD1 covers 10 bases. This CDR3 is 13 amino acids long. Germline assignment: CDR1 MNHEY and CDR2 SVGAGI. V was clipped by 7 bases and J by 6 bases; unmatched bases: 6. CDR3 sequence reads: CASISGQGVEQYF. Here the CDR3 DNA reads TGTGCCAGCATTTCAGGACAGGGGGTCGAGCAGTACTTC.

This chain uses TRBV19 with TRBJ2-1; D unclear. Germline-derived CDR1 and CDR2 are LNHDA and SQIVND (reference sequence). The CDR3 is made up of 13 amino acids. Trimming removed 4 bases from V and 5 bases from J, with 9 bases in between. CDR3 sequence reads: CASSTTRHNEQFF. CDR3 DNA: TGTGCCAGTAGTACAACCAGGCACAATGAGCAGTTCTTC.

The chain carries TRBV5-1 and TRBJ1-5, with D possibly TRBD1 on 5 matching bases. This CDR3 has 15 residues. V was pared by 0 bases and J by 6 bases, with 13 bases between. The germline gives CDR1 SGHRS, CDR2 YFSETQ. The CDR3 sequence: CASSLAGPRGQPQHF. In DNA form, the CDR3 reads TGCGCCAGCAGCTTGGCGGGTCCTAGGGGTCAGCCCCAGCATTTT.

The rearrangement joins TRBV19 to TRBJ1-6, with TRBD1 matching 9 bases. Germline CDR1 is LNHDA and CDR2 is SQIVND (reference sequence). The CDR3 contains 15 residues. V was pared by 4 bases and J by 5 bases, with 3 bases of the junction left unmatched. The CDR3 here is CASSRGDRDNSPLHF. The CDR3 bases are TGTGCCAGTAGTAGGGGGGACAGGGATAATTCACCCCTCCACTTT.

The V call is TRBV15, the J call TRBJ2-3, with D possibly matching TRBD1 (7 bases). Germline V gene lookup returns CDR1 LNHNV and CDR2 YYDKDF (reference sequence). The CDR3 spans 14 residues. V was cut by 5 bases and J by 2 bases, with 11 bases left in between. DNA of the CDR3: TGTGCCACCAGCGCGGGACAGTACACAGATACGCAGTATTTT. Its translation is CATSAGQYTDTQYF.

The chain carries TRBV4-1 and TRBJ2-4, with D maybe TRBD1 (7 bases). The CDR3 runs 16 residues. Trimming removed 3 bases at V and 7 bases at J, with 19 bases between. Germline V gene sequence: CDR1 MGHRA, CDR2 YSYEKL. CDR3 coding DNA: TGCGCCAGCAGCCAGGAGGGAAAGGACAGGCGTAACATTCAGTACTTC. Its protein is CASSQEGKDRRNIQYF.

The CDR3 DNA is TGTGCCAGCAGCTTAGTAGCCGCGGGGGGGCCTTTAGAGACCCAGTACTTC. Encoded protein: CASSLVAAGGPLETQYF. The chain joins TRBV11-2 to TRBJ2-5; 9 bases line up with TRBD2. Germline assignment: CDR1 SGHAT and CDR2 FQNNGV. Trimming took 1 base from V and 4 from J; bases not matched to a gene: 10. The CDR3 consists of 17 residues.

This rearrangement joins TRBV19 to TRBJ2-1; 7 nucleotides line up with TRBD1. Looked up from germline, CDR1 is LNHDA and CDR2 is SQIVND (reference sequence). CDR3 size: 15 residues. J lost 4 bases, V lost 5 bases, and 8 bases had no gene match. The CDR3 nucleotides are TGTGCCAGTAGTCCGAGGACAGGCCAATACAATGAGCAGTTCTTC. Its protein product is CASSPRTGQYNEQFF.